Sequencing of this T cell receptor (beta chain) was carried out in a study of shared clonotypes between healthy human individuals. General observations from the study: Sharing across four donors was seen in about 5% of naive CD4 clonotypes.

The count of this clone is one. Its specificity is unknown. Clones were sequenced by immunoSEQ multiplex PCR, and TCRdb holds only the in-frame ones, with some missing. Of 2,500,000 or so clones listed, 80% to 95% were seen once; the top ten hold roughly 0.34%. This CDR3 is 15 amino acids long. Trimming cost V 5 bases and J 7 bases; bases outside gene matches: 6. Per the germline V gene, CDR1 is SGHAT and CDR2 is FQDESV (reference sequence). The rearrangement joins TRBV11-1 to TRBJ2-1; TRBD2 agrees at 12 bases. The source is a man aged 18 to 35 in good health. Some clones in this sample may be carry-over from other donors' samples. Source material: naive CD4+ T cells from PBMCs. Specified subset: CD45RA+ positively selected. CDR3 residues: CASSPSGRAGNEQFF. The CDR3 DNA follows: TGTGCCAGCAGCCCTAGCGGGAGGGCCGGGAATGAGCAGTTCTTC.